The TCR beta chain under discussion was sequenced for a study of shared clonotypes between healthy human individuals. CD45RO-negative, CCR7-selected cells formed the naive CD8 fraction, which excluded terminally differentiated effector memory CD45RA+ cells. Donors had no recently reported acute infections or vaccinations and were HIV-negative. Worth noting for this clone: Its antigen is not known.

Each sorted subset replicate got 200 ng genomic DNA, 25,000 to 35,000 genomes. Profiled with immunoSEQ multiplex PCR; TCRdb holds only in-frame clones, not every one. This sample has around 2,100,000 clones; about 95% occur once, and the top ten carry more than 0.9%. Study-wide results and limits: Collection of samples was limited to blood; tissue repertoires likely differ. With four donors compared, 4% to 5.5% of naive CD4 clonotypes were shared.

Germline CDR1 reads MGHRA; CDR2 reads YSYEKL. There are 16 residues in the CDR3. V was trimmed by 0 bases and J by 6 bases, leaving 16 bases between them. What was sequenced was naive CD8+ T cells sorted from blood. This TCR came from a man younger than 35 in good health. The chain uses TRBV4-1 and TRBJ2-3; D is uncertain. This chain's CDR3 is CASSQEPGPLPDTQYF. The CDR3 coding sequence is TGCGCCAGCAGCCAAGAACCCGGCCCCCTTCCCGATACGCAGTATTTT.